This T cell receptor beta chain originates from a study of neurological immune-mediated disorders. Whole-study findings and limits: HTLV-1-associated myelopathy led in TCR clonal expansion, while multiple sclerosis ranked lowest, below healthy controls. No CDR3 amino acid sequences recurred among expanded clones across subjects, suggesting private repertoires in all groups.

This clonotype came up many times. Its target is not known. By 5'RACE with 10-nucleotide random UMIs, the cDNA was made. Per sequencing run, 15-18 subjects together gave over 190 million TCR-beta sequences. TCRdb reprocessed the 5' RACE reads via MiXCR and lists one record per CDR3 protein. The sample records over 55,000 distinct CDR3 sequences, around 10% being singletons. Deletions cut 7 bases from V and 6 bases from J, with 13 bases between. Per the germline V gene, CDR1 is SQVTM and CDR2 is ANQGSEA. This CDR3 comprises 12 residues. Time point described: longitudinal time-point 1 (baseline). The J gene is TRBJ2-1, the V gene TRBV29-1; perhaps TRBD2 as D (6 bases). This clonotype was sampled from a male donor with HTLV-1-associated myelopathy (HAM/TSP). Sequenced input: PBMCs. Written as DNA, the CDR3 is TGCAGCGCTACGGGGGAATCCAATGAGCAGTTCTTC. As protein: CSATGESNEQFF.